The clone carrying this TCR beta chain has a handful of counts. The antigen remains undetermined. As to time point: blood at routine non-recurrence follow-up after resection. Researchers sequenced whole RNA taken from tumor, nontumor lung or frozen PBMC without sorting. These data are taken from a study of spatial heterogeneity in lung cancer. The overall study: Untreated early-stage non-small cell lung cancer patients, approximately 79 in total, were the donors. Averaged across combinations, each unique TCR and UMI pairing appeared more than ten times in raw reads, which were uncorrected.

The study's findings and limits: TCRs found ubiquitously expanded in tumor appeared in blood more at resection than at follow-up.

In the library, each TCR cDNA molecule bore its own unique molecular identifier. TCRdb reprocessed the 5' RACE reads with MiXCR, giving one entry per CDR3 protein. Of about 120,000 distinct CDR3 sequences listed, more than 10% are singletons. This material consisted of PBMCs, taken at follow-up. This sequence was found in a male donor with early-stage non-small cell lung cancer.

The CDR3 nucleotides are TGTGCCAGCAGTTTTTTGGAAGGGGCTAGACGAGAGACCCAGTACTTC. Its translation is CASSFLEGARRETQYF. The chain recombines TRBV12-3 or TRBV12-4 with TRBJ2-5; D is perhaps TRBD1 (5 bases). The CDR3 contains 16 residues. V was shortened by 3 bases and J by 4 bases, with 18 bases between the two germline ends.